The sequence of this T cell receptor beta chain was determined in a study of T cell changes during pregnancy in multiple sclerosis. Sequenced by immunoSEQ multiplex PCR; TCRdb stores in-frame clones only, minus some. Here the sample spans some 37,000 clones, approximately 89% being singletons. Trimming took off 3 bases at V and 4 bases at J, with 21 bases between the two ends. This CDR3 has 16 amino acids. CDR1 GTSNPN and CDR2 SVGIG come from the germline V gene (reference sequence). This chain joins TRBV30 and TRBJ1-2; a weak D match, TRBD1 (6 bases). The specimen was CD8+ T cells from peripheral blood mononuclear cells, collected in the third trimester of pregnancy. The TCR originated in a female donor with multiple sclerosis, enrolled in a pregnancy study. The CDR3 DNA reads as TGTGCCTGGAGGGAGATCACAGGGCCTCGGGGCTATGGCTACACCTTC. This codes for CAWREITGPRGYGYTF.